These 17 T cell receptor beta chains came from one sample sequenced in a study of blood T cell repertoires in COVID-19. Assay: immunoSEQ multiplex PCR; the TCRdb copy retains only in-frame clones and omits some. Of about 170,000 clones listed, around 84% are singletons. The specimen sequenced was PBMCs or T cells enriched from blood (not recorded which). Every receptor here comes from a man in his fifties who had recovered from COVID-19.

This sequence joins TRBV15 and TRBJ1-5; 10 nucleotides line up with TRBD1. This CDR3 has 16 residues. The germline gives CDR1 LNHNV, CDR2 YYDKDF (reference sequence). With V trimmed by 1 base and J by 7 bases, 7 bases remained unmatched. Here the CDR3 DNA reads TGTGCCACCAGCAGAGGCCTGACAGGGGGCCGGCAGCCCCAGCATTTT. Translating gives CATSRGLTGGRQPQHF.

In nucleotides, the CDR3 is TGTGCCAGCAGCTTGAGCCCGGGGAGCAATCAGCCCCAGCATTTT. It encodes CASSLSPGSNQPQHF. J is TRBJ1-5 and V is TRBV5-6; no reliable D call. V lost 1 base to trimming and J lost 1 base, with 9 bases between them. The germline V gene encodes CDR1 SGHDT and CDR2 YYEEEE. CDR3 length: 15 amino acids.

This rearrangement joins TRBV27 to TRBJ1-2; 8 bases are a match to TRBD1. The CDR3 totals 15 residues. Germline trimming cut 2 bases from V and 4 bases from J; bases unmatched to any gene: 6. Germline-derived CDR1 and CDR2 are MNHEY and SMNVEV (reference sequence). CDR3 loop: CASSLVQGAAYGYTF. The CDR3 DNA sequence: TGTGCCAGCAGTTTAGTGCAGGGGGCTGCCTATGGCTACACCTTC.

V and J are TRBV19 and TRBJ2-7; TRBD1 aligns across 12 bases. V lost 3 bases, J lost 4 bases, and 4 bases stayed unmatched. The length of the CDR3 is 15 residues. Germline CDR1 and CDR2: LNHDA and SQIVND (reference sequence). The DNA of the CDR3 is TGTGCCAGTAGTATGGTGGGACAGGGGGCATACGAGCAGTACTTC. This sequence encodes CASSMVGQGAYEQYF. The full variable domain, with the rest looked up from reference TRBV19 and TRBJ2-7, is DGGITQSPKYLFRKEGQNVTLSCEQNLNHDAMYWYRQDPGQGLRLIYYSQIVNDFQKGDIAEGYSVSREKKESFPLTVTSAQKNPTAFYLCASSMVGQGAYEQYFGPGTRLTVT.

This sequence joins TRBV27 and TRBJ1-4; no reliable D call. Germline loops: CDR1 MNHEY, CDR2 SMNVEV (reference sequence). Trimming shortened V by 6 bases and J by 5 bases, and 19 bases separated the two germline ends. CDR3 length: 16 amino acids. The CDR3 is CASRPRPERANEKLFF. CDR3 DNA sequence: TGTGCCAGCAGGCCGCGCCCGGAGAGGGCAAATGAAAAACTGTTTTTT.

V gene TRBV7-3 combines with J gene TRBJ2-2; 10 bases are shared with TRBD1. The CDR3 runs 15 residues. The germline CDR1 and CDR2 sequences are SGHTA and FQGTGA. The V and J ends lost 2 bases and 6 bases, in that order; junction bases with no gene match: 3. The CDR3 nucleotides read TGTGCCAGCAGCTTAGGCGACAGGGGGCCCGGGGAGCTGTTTTTT. Amino acids: CASSLGDRGPGELFF.

The V gene is TRBV6-5, the J gene TRBJ1-4; 7 bases are a match to TRBD1. The ends lost 6 bases at V and 8 bases at J; junction bases unmatched: 9. Germline CDR1 is MNHEY and CDR2 is SVGAGI. The length of the CDR3 is 14 residues. CDR3 DNA sequence: TGTGCCAGCAGGTTCAGGACAGGTTTCGAAAAACTGTTTTTT. Protein sequence: CASRFRTGFEKLFF.

This sequence joins TRBV18 and TRBJ2-1; 7 nucleotides align to TRBD2. CDR1 and CDR2 from the germline V gene are KGHSH and LQKENI. This CDR3 comprises 14 residues. V was clipped by 2 bases and J by 6 bases; unmatched bases: 4. In nucleotides, the CDR3 is TGTGCCAGCTCACCAACCGGGACTATCAATGAGCAGTTCTTC. Its protein is CASSPTGTINEQFF. The whole variable domain, filled in from reference TRBV18 and TRBJ2-1, reads NAGVMQNPRHLVRRRGQEARLRCSPMKGHSHVYWYRQLPEEGLKFMVYLQKENIIDESGMPKERFSAEFPKEGPSILRIQQVVRGDSAAYFCASSPTGTINEQFFGPGTRLTVL.

This rearrangement joins TRBV9 to TRBJ1-5; TRBD1 agrees at 8 bases. Trimming cost V 3 bases and J 6 bases; bases outside gene matches: 2. CDR3 length: 13 amino acids. Germline lookup yields CDR1 SGDLS and CDR2 YYNGEE. CDR3 region: CASSAGGAQPQHF. The DNA of the CDR3 is TGTGCCAGCAGCGCAGGGGGCGCTCAGCCCCAGCATTTT.

This chain links TRBV10-3 with TRBJ2-7; D unresolved. V was trimmed by 1 base and J by 5 bases, leaving 9 bases between them. Germline assignment: CDR1 ENHRY and CDR2 SYGVKD. This CDR3 spans 13 amino acids. CDR3 protein: CAISELLSDEQYF. The CDR3, as DNA: TGTGCCATCAGTGAGTTGTTGTCGGACGAGCAGTACTTC.

This sequence joins TRBV4-2 and TRBJ2-2; 8 nucleotides align to TRBD2. The CDR3 covers 15 residues. The trim removed 0 bases at V and 6 bases at J, leaving 3 bases unmatched. Germline loops: CDR1 LGHNA, CDR2 YNFKEQ. The CDR3 bases are TGTGCCAGCAGCCAAGAAGTGCGGGGGGCCGGGGAGCTGTTTTTT. As protein: CASSQEVRGAGELFF.

This chain connects TRBV11-3 to TRBJ1-1; a possible D gene is TRBD1 (5 bases). In germline, CDR1 is SGHNT, CDR2 YENEEA. This CDR3 has 13 residues. Trimming pared 0 bases from V and 5 bases from J, leaving 7 bases between. The CDR3: CASSLERGTEAFF. The CDR3 region has the DNA TGTGCCAGCAGCTTAGAGCGGGGGACTGAAGCTTTCTTT.

The chain couples TRBV7-7 to TRBJ1-4, with a weak D call TRBD1 (5 bases). V lost 8 bases and J 4 bases, leaving 11 bases between the germline ends. Germline V gene sequence: CDR1 SSHAT, CDR2 FNYEAQ (reference sequence). This CDR3 is built from 13 residues. CDR3 residues: CASGRGGNEKLFF. The DNA for the CDR3 is TGTGCCAGCGGCCGGGGGGGTAATGAAAAACTGTTTTTT.

The genes are TRBV6-5 and TRBJ1-5; TRBD1 aligns across 10 bases. This CDR3 has 15 amino acids. The V segment lost 4 bases and the J segment 2 bases; nucleotides outside the gene matches: 2. Germline assignment: CDR1 MNHEY and CDR2 SVGAGI. This CDR3 reads CASSSTGGGNQPQHF. The CDR3 DNA sequence: TGTGCCAGCAGTTCGACAGGGGGCGGCAATCAGCCCCAGCATTTT.

DNA of the CDR3: TGTGCCAGCAGTGTTCCGGGACAGGGACCCTTTCTGGAAAAACTGTTTTTT. Translation: CASSVPGQGPFLEKLFF. The gene calls are TRBV25-1 and TRBJ1-4; 9 bases match TRBD1. The CDR3 has 17 amino acids. Unmatched junction bases numbered 14, after V lost 4 bases and J lost 8 bases. Germline V CDR1 and CDR2: MGHDK, SYGVNS. Based on the CDR3 plus reference TRBV25-1 and TRBJ1-4, the full variable domain is EADIYQTPRYLVIGTGKKITLECSQTMGHDKMYWYQQDPGMELHLIHYSYGVNSTEKGDLSSESTVSRIRTEHFPLTLESARPSHTSQYLCASSVPGQGPFLEKLFFGSGTQLSVL.

This clone was detected only a few times. Other nucleotide sequences in the sample specify the same CDR3. V and J are TRBV5-1 and TRBJ1-5, with 11 bases lining up with TRBD1. The CDR3 length is 15 residues. V shed 2 bases, J shed 4 bases, and the junction held 2 bases outside the gene matches. The germline V gene has CDR1 SGHRS and CDR2 YFSETQ. The CDR3 DNA is TGCGCCAGCAGCTTCGGGACAGGGGGAAATCAGCCCCAGCATTTT. Translated: CASSFGTGGNQPQHF. The variable domain in full, with the rest retrieved from reference TRBV5-1 and TRBJ1-5, is KAGVTQTPRYLIKTRGQQVTLSCSPISGHRSVSWYQQTPGQGLQFLFEYFSETQRNKGNFPGRFSGRQFSNSRSEMNVSTLELGDSALYLCASSFGTGGNQPQHFGDGTRLSIL.

This clone has just a few counts. This chain connects TRBV5-1 to TRBJ1-6, with TRBD1 matching 8 bases. The germline gives CDR1 SGHRS, CDR2 YFSETQ. CDR3 size: 18 residues. J was trimmed by 1 base and V by 0 bases; bases with no gene match: 6. The DNA of the CDR3 is TGCGCCAGCAGCTTGGGAGACAGGGGAACGTCCTATAATTCACCCCTCCACTTT. Encoded protein: CASSLGDRGTSYNSPLHF.